This T cell receptor beta chain was recorded in a study of blood T cell repertoires in COVID-19 (dated by TCRdb to between 2020 and 2021). Study-wide context: Samples from collaborators originated in the United States, Italy and Spain and spanned both the acute and convalescent phases of COVID-19. The prospective study material was composed of cDNA or gDNA derived from T cells, B-cell-depleted T cells, or PBMCs. Deeply sampled blood TCRbeta repertoires from subjects exposed to, actively infected with, or recovered from COVID-19 were included in the dataset. The repertoires were released in a freely available public database meant as a resource for research on the immune response to SARS-CoV-2. The samples were drawn from the first 160 participants of the ongoing ImmuneRACE study and from 1,254 subjects provided by 6 global collaborators. The sample metadata nearly always contained a de-identified subject ID, COVID-19 status, age in years and sex. HLA class I and class II types, where available, came from metadata supplied by the sample provider rather than from assay-based typing.

TCRbeta CDR3 regions were amplified from genomic DNA using the immunoSEQ Assay, a bias-controlled multiplex PCR. Under the source paper's analysis protocol: Nucleated cell counts per sample were estimated from amplification of reference gene primers within the assay. To quantify the absolute abundance of each unique TCRbeta CDR3 rearrangement, sequence reads were collapsed and filtered. For each sample, productive Simpson clonality was calculated as the square root of Simpson's diversity index across productive rearrangements. TCRdb mirrors the immuneACCESS table, restricted to in-frame sequences. Some clones are absent from its copies; in checked studies, under half trace to an unresolved V gene, and the reason for the others is unknown. From that table come the V and J calls and clone size; the DNA was used to work out D and trimming. In this sample the table shows some 140,000 clones, about 86% of which occur a single time. Over 7.5% of the sample goes to the ten largest clones.

General conclusions and limits of the study: The quantity of clinical and demographic metadata differed by source and by participant and was supplied without curation.

The CDR3 sequence holds 16 residues, the cysteine and phenylalanine included. The DNA shown is the 48-base CDR3, in frame from base 1. V loses 5 bases at its end and J loses 3 bases; junction bases beyond the gene matches: 12. CDR1 SEHNR and CDR2 FQNEAQ were looked up in the germline V gene (reference sequence). Whole blood was collected in K2EDTA tubes by collaborating institutions according to the institutions' own protocols. For TCRbeta analysis, collaborators shipped samples in one of three forms: frozen whole blood, isolated PBMCs, or DNA extracted from either of those sample types. A remark on this clone: The target of this receptor is not known. No per-base quality is available; no much larger clone lies one base away.

Here the chain combines TRBV7-9 and TRBJ2-5, with 7 bases in between that match TRBD2. The sequence derives from a woman in her fifties or sixties with active or convalescent COVID-19. The material sequenced was peripheral blood. The CDR3 region: CASSPSGNRQKETQYF. DNA sequence: TGTGCCAGCAGCCCCAGCGGGAACCGCCAGAAAGAGACCCAGTACTTC.